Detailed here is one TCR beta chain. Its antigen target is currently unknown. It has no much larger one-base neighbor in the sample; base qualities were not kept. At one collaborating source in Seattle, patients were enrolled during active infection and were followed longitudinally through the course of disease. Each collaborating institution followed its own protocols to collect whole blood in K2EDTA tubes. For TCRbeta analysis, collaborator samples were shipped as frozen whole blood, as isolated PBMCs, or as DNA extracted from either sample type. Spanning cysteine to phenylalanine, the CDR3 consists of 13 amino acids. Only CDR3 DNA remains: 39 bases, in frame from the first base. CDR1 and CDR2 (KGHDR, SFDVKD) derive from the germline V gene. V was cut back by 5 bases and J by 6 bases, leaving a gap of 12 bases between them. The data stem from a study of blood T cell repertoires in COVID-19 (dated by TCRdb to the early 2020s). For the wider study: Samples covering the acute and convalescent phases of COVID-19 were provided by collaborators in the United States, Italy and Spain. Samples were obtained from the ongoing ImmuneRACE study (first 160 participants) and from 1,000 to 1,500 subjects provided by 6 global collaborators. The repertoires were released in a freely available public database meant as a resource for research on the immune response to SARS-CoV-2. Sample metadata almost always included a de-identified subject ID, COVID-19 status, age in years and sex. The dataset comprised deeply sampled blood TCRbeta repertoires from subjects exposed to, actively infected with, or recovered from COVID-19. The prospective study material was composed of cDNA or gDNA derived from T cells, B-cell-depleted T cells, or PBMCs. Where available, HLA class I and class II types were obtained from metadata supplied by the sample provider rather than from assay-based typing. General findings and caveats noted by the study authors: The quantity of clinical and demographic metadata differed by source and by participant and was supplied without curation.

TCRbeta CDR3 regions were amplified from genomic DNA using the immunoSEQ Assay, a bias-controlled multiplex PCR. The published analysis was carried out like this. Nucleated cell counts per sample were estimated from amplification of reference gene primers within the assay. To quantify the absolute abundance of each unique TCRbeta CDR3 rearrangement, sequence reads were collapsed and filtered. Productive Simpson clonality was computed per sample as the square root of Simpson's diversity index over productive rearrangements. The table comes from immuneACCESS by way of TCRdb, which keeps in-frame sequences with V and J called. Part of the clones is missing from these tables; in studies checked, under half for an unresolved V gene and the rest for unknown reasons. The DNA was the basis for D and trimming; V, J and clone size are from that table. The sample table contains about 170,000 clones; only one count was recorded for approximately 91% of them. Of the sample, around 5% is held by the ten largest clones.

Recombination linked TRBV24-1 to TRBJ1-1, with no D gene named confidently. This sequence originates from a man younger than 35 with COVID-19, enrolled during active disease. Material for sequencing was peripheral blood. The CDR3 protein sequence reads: CATSGGLEAEAFF. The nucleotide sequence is TGTGCCACCAGTGGAGGCCTGGAGGCTGAAGCTTTCTTT.